The 16 T cell receptor beta chains in this list originate from one sample, sequenced in a study of radiotherapy plus CTLA-4 blockade in lung cancer. Some clones are missing from TCRdb's copy, which holds only in-frame ones; the method was immunoSEQ multiplex PCR. Seen here are about 45,000 clones, around 63% observed once, and the top ten hold around 18%. The sequencing used peripheral blood, collected from a patient treated with radiotherapy plus ipilimumab. All receptors derive from a human donor with non-small cell lung cancer who had a partial response to radiotherapy plus ipilimumab.

The chain has TRBV6-5 and TRBJ2-2; no reliable D call. Per germline, CDR1 MNHEY and CDR2 SVGAGI. The V and J ends lost 5 bases and 2 bases respectively, with 6 bases between them. The CDR3 totals 13 residues. CDR3 loop: CASSPRNTGELFF. DNA of the CDR3: TGTGCCAGCAGTCCGCGTAACACCGGGGAGCTGTTTTTT.

The rearrangement links TRBV18 to TRBJ2-7; D is uncertain. The length of the CDR3 is 13 residues. Deletions cut 3 bases from V and 5 bases from J, with 11 bases between. Germline V gives CDR1 KGHSH, CDR2 LQKENI. CDR3 in amino acids: CASSPGTLDEQYF. The CDR3 region has the DNA TGTGCCAGCTCACCTGGCACCCTCGACGAGCAGTACTTC.

This clone has a single count. The chain joins TRBV27 to TRBJ2-2, with 10 bases identical to TRBD1. This CDR3 is 17 amino acids long. Trimming at V came to 8 bases and at J to 0 bases, leaving 9 bases not matched to a gene. Germline CDR1 MNHEY, CDR2 SMNVEV (reference sequence). The CDR3 loop reads CASHVTTGGANTGELFF. The CDR3 DNA follows: TGTGCCAGCCATGTAACGACAGGGGGCGCGAACACCGGGGAGCTGTTTTTT.

This rearrangement joins TRBV27 to TRBJ2-1, with TRBD2 as a possible D gene (6 bases). The ends were cut back, 0 bases at V and 1 base at J, with 13 bases in the middle. This CDR3 is built from 17 residues. CDR1 is MNHEY and CDR2 is SMNVEV in the germline V gene (reference sequence). The CDR3 coding sequence is TGTGCCAGCAGTTTATCCTCCTTAGCGGTATCCTACAATGAGCAGTTCTTC. This codes for CASSLSSLAVSYNEQFF.

CDR3: CASSLGRSGANVLTF. In DNA form, the CDR3 reads TGTGCCAGCAGCTTAGGTCGCTCTGGGGCCAACGTCCTGACTTTC. This chain links TRBV7-6 with TRBJ2-6; no definite D call. This CDR3 region has 15 residues. V was cut by 1 base and J by 0 bases, with 4 bases left in between. Looked up from germline, CDR1 is SGHVS and CDR2 is FNYEAQ.

The chain joins TRBV19 to TRBJ2-2; D unresolved. This CDR3 region has 13 residues. Germline lookup yields CDR1 LNHDA and CDR2 SQIVND (reference sequence). V shed 3 bases and J shed 7 bases, with 9 bases lying between them. The CDR3 DNA reads as TGTGCCAGTAGTATTAACCGAGTCGGGGAGCTGTTTTTT. This codes for CASSINRVGELFF.

The chain uses TRBV7-2 and TRBJ1-2; TRBD1 agrees at 7 bases. The CDR3 is made up of 16 amino acids. The V gene's germline CDR1 is SGHTA and CDR2 FQGNSA. V was pared by 5 bases and J by 0 bases, with 9 bases of the junction left unmatched. CDR3 nucleotides: TGTGCCAGCAGCCTTAGCCCCGGGACAGCTAACTATGGCTACACCTTC. Amino acids: CASSLSPGTANYGYTF. The whole variable domain, remainder taken from reference TRBV7-2 and TRBJ1-2, is GAGVSQSPSNKVTEKGKDVELRCDPISGHTALYWYRQSLGQGLEFLIYFQGNSAPDKSGLPSDRFSAERTGGSVSTLTIQRTQQEDSAVYLCASSLSPGTANYGYTFGSGTRLTVV.

This clone turned up a few times. The genes are TRBV2 and TRBJ2-5, with TRBD2 matching 11 bases. Germline V CDR1 and CDR2: SNHLY, FYNNEI. The CDR3 is 13 residues long. With 7 bases clipped from V and 10 bases from J, the junction kept 8 bases outside the gene matches. CDR3 sequence (DNA): TGTGCCAGCAAGAAGGGGACTAGCGGCCTCCAGTACTTC. Encoded protein: CASKKGTSGLQYF. Filled out from reference TRBV2 and TRBJ2-5, the complete variable domain reads EPEVTQTPSHQVTQMGQEVILRCVPISNHLYFYWYRQILGQKVEFLVSFYNNEISEKSEIFDDQFSVERPDGSNFTLKIRSTKLEDSAMYFCASKKGTSGLQYFGPGTRLLVL.

The chain carries TRBV15 and TRBJ2-2; 11 bases are a match to TRBD1. V shed 2 bases and J 7 bases; nucleotides not matched to a gene: 3. This CDR3 has 15 amino acids. The germline gives CDR1 LNHNV, CDR2 YYDKDF (reference sequence). The CDR3: CATSRRDRGDGELFF. As DNA, the CDR3 is TGTGCCACCAGCAGAAGGGACAGGGGGGACGGGGAGCTGTTTTTT.

The chain combines TRBV19 with TRBJ1-2, with unresolved D. This CDR3 region has 11 residues. Germline V lookup: CDR1 LNHDA, CDR2 SQIVND (reference sequence). V lost 8 bases, J lost 4 bases, and 8 bases lay in between. The CDR3 protein is CASLGPYGYTF. The DNA of the CDR3 is TGTGCCAGTCTAGGCCCCTATGGCTACACCTTC.

V gene TRBV6-5 combines with J gene TRBJ1-2; D is ambiguous. V lost 6 bases and J lost 6, with 14 bases in between. Germline-derived CDR1 and CDR2 are MNHEY and SVGAGI. CDR3 length equals 13 residues. The CDR3 here is CASSEGGRNGYTF. The CDR3 nucleotides read TGTGCCAGCAGCGAGGGAGGAAGGAATGGCTACACCTTC.

This clone was observed a few times. The chain couples TRBV7-2 to TRBJ1-2; maybe TRBD1 (5 bases). The ends were cut back, 1 base at V and 4 bases at J, with 13 bases in the middle. Germline V gene sequence: CDR1 SGHTA, CDR2 FQGNSA. CDR3 length equals 15 residues. This CDR3 reads CASSLGFREGYGYTF. CDR3 nucleotides: TGTGCCAGCAGCTTAGGGTTCAGGGAGGGCTATGGCTACACCTTC.

The chain has TRBV7-9 and TRBJ2-5; the D gene is possibly TRBD1 (5 bases). Germline-derived CDR1 and CDR2 are SEHNR and FQNEAQ (reference sequence). The CDR3 runs to 13 residues. V lost 4 bases, J lost 4 bases, and 10 bases lay in between. The CDR3 DNA follows: TGTGCCAGCAGCTCTAGTGGGGCAGAGACCCAGTACTTC. Protein sequence: CASSSSGAETQYF.

The V and J genes are TRBV19 and TRBJ1-2; TRBD1 matches 8 bases. The CDR3 consists of 16 residues. CDR1 is LNHDA, CDR2 SQIVND, per germline (reference sequence). With 5 bases clipped from V and 2 bases from J, the junction kept 10 bases outside the gene matches. The CDR3 protein is CASSSGTGKPNYGYTF. In nucleotides, the CDR3 is TGTGCCAGTAGTTCCGGGACAGGCAAACCGAACTATGGCTACACCTTC.

The V call is TRBV7-7, the J call TRBJ2-6; D perhaps matches TRBD2 (5 bases). Trimming removed 11 bases at V and 0 bases at J, with 17 bases between. The CDR3 loop spans 16 amino acids. Germline CDR1 and CDR2: SSHAT and FNYEAQ (reference sequence). The CDR3 sequence: CAVGKRDLSGANVLTF. The DNA of the CDR3 is TGTGCCGTCGGGAAGAGGGATCTCTCTGGGGCCAACGTCCTGACTTTC.

The V and J genes are TRBV6-1 and TRBJ1-2; 7 bases are shared with TRBD1. V was clipped by 4 bases and J by 4 bases; unmatched bases: 6. Germline V gene data show CDR1 as MNHNS and CDR2 as SASEGT. The length of the CDR3 is 14 residues. CDR3 bases: TGTGCCAGCAGTGTCGGGACAGAATTCTATGGCTACACCTTC. Protein sequence: CASSVGTEFYGYTF.